Here is one T cell receptor beta chain with its context. Its target is unknown. These data are taken from a study of response to subunit inactivated influenza vaccine. Findings of the study overall: Only a handful of new T cells, the authors suggested, are recruited with each seasonal influenza vaccination.

Looked up from germline, CDR1 is SGHAT and CDR2 is FQNNGV. This CDR3 spans 17 amino acids. Trimming cost V 5 bases and J 2 bases, with 22 bases left between them. A single record per CDR3 protein comes from TCRdb applying MiXCR to the RT-PCR reads. Of fewer than 400,000 distinct CDR3 sequences listed, just over 20% are singletons. The chain has TRBV11-2 and TRBJ2-7, with D unresolved. The TCR originated in a man aged 50 to 75 who received an inactivated influenza vaccine. Here the sequenced sample was PBMCs from blood, taken about 20 months after vaccination. This CDR3 is CASSARNQVALTYEQYF. The CDR3 nucleotides read TGTGCCAGCAGCGCCAGGAACCAGGTCGCCTTGACCTACGAGCAGTACTTC.